This T cell receptor (beta chain) was sequenced for a study of T-cell memory formation after mild COVID-19. A few counts support this clonotype. Germline V gene sequence: CDR1 DFQATT, CDR2 SNEGSKA (reference sequence). With 3 bases clipped from V and 2 bases from J, the junction kept 5 bases outside the gene matches. This CDR3 region has 14 residues. Using its own MiXCR run on the 5' RACE reads, TCRdb lists one record per CDR3 protein. Counted here are approximately 580,000 distinct CDR3 sequences, roughly 22% occurring once; the ten biggest clones make up roughly an eighth. The source of this sequence is an adult woman who had mild COVID-19 (a few samples of this study predate the infection). Cell type and time point are not known. The chain joins TRBV20-1 to TRBJ2-5, with 8 bases lining up with TRBD2. Sample: PBMCs or a T cell subset sorted from them (not recorded which). CDR3 coding DNA: TGCAGTGCTAGGTATAGCGGGATTCAAGAGACCCAGTACTTC. Translating gives CSARYSGIQETQYF.